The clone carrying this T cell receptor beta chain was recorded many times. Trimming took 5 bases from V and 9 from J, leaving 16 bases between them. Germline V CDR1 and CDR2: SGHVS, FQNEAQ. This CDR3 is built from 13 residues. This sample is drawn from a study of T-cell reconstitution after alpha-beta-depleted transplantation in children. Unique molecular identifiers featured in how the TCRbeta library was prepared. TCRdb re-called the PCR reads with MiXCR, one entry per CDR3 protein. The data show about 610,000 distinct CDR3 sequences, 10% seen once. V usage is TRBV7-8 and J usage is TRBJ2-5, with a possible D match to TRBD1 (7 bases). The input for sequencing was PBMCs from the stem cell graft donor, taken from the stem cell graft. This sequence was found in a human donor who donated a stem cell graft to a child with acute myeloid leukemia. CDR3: CASSPNRGGPQYF. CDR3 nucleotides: TGTGCCAGCAGCCCTAACAGGGGAGGTCCCCAGTACTTC.